Shown below are 30 T cell receptor beta chains from a single sample sequenced in a study of regulatory T cells in long-lasting Graves disease (dated by TCRdb to about 2021). The library came from multiplex PCR. Sequencing instrument: Illumina HiSeq 4000. To build TCR beta libraries, CDR3 regions were amplified by Arm-PCR using iRepertoire HTBI primers. Clones were called with MiXCR by TCRdb after fastp trimmed the public reads at Q25, and only in-frame beta chains were retained. Merged by CDR3 protein, the rows form single entries marked with the most common genes and DNA. The sample table records hundreds of thousands of distinct CDR3 sequences; roughly 20% of these occur just once. The ten largest account for approximately 8% of the sample. The sample's time point label, decoded: persistent/refractory GD, antithyroid drugs over 5 years with positive TRAb. RNA was extracted from PBMCs in TRIzol for both TCR sequencing and RNA sequencing.

Sequencing was performed on peripheral blood mononuclear cells (PBMCs), taken when the disease was refractory, from a patient treated with antithyroid drugs. The receptors originated from a female donor with Graves disease.

The table lists this clonotype with a few counts. This chain links TRBV20-1 with TRBJ2-7, with 12 positions matching TRBD1. The CDR3 runs 13 residues. CDR1 DFQATT and CDR2 SNEGSKA come from the germline V gene (reference sequence). The trim removed 5 bases at V and 6 bases at J, leaving 5 bases unmatched. The DNA for the CDR3 is TGCAGTGCTCATCCGGGACAGGGGGCCGAGCAGTACTTC. Its translation: CSAHPGQGAEQYF.

Details on this clonotype: With a much larger clone just one base away, this may be a read error. The rearrangement joins TRBV11-2 to TRBJ2-4; TRBD1 aligns across 11 bases. This CDR3 spans 18 amino acids. Unmatched junction bases numbered 6, after V lost 1 base and J lost 1 base. Germline CDR1 reads SGHAT; CDR2 reads FQNNGV. The CDR3 loop is CASSLVGTGGLAKNIQYF. In nucleotides, the CDR3 is TGTGCCAGCAGCTTAGTGGGGACAGGGGGGTTGGCCAAAAACATTCAGTACTTC.

Only a few counts were recorded for this clonotype. This sequence joins TRBV29-1 and TRBJ2-7; TRBD2 is a possible D gene (5 bases). V was cut by 6 bases and J by 2 bases, with 11 bases left in between. Germline CDR1 SQVTM, CDR2 ANQGSEA. There are 12 residues in the CDR3. CDR3 nucleotide sequence: TGCAGCGTCCGGGATGATCCCTACGAGCAGTACTTC. As protein: CSVRDDPYEQYF.

This clonotype was detected ten times or more. The V and J genes are TRBV28 and TRBJ2-7, with 10 bases fitting TRBD2. The J segment lost 4 bases and the V segment lost 3 bases, leaving 3 bases of the junction unmatched. This CDR3 has 14 amino acids. Per the germline V gene, CDR1 is MDHEN and CDR2 is SYDVKM. CDR3 DNA sequence: TGTGCCAGCAGTTTTCCTAGCGGGAGTTACGAGCAGTACTTC. Its protein product is CASSFPSGSYEQYF.

This clonotype occurred a few times. The chain is built from TRBV3-1 and TRBJ2-7; D possibly matches TRBD1 or TRBD2 (6 bases each). The V and J ends lost 0 bases and 7 bases respectively, with 19 bases between them. CDR1 LGHDT and CDR2 YNNKEL come from the germline V gene (reference sequence). The length of the CDR3 is 16 residues. The CDR3 DNA reads as TGTGCCAGCAGCCAAGATGTGAGTAGCGGTCAGGGGGAGCAGTACTTC. Its translation: CASSQDVSSGQGEQYF.

This clonotype was observed a handful of times. This chain connects TRBV6-5 to TRBJ2-1; TRBD1 aligns across 7 bases. From germline, CDR1 is MNHEY and CDR2 SVGAGI. Unmatched junction bases numbered 4, after V lost 2 bases and J lost 0 bases. The CDR3 covers 16 residues. CDR3 nucleotide sequence: TGTGCCAGCAGTTACCTGACAGGGAGCTCCTACAATGAGCAGTTCTTC. It is translated as CASSYLTGSSYNEQFF.

This clonotype appeared many times. V and J are TRBV7-8 and TRBJ2-7; TRBD1 matches 8 bases. The CDR3 runs to 13 residues. Trimming took 5 bases from V and 3 from J; bases not matched to a gene: 3. The germline CDR1 and CDR2 sequences are SGHVS and FQNEAQ. This CDR3 is CASSVTGGYEQYF. CDR3 nucleotides: TGTGCCAGCAGCGTAACAGGGGGCTACGAGCAGTACTTC.

The chain couples TRBV6-2 or TRBV6-3 to TRBJ1-1, with a possible D match to TRBD1 (6 bases). The V and J ends lost 5 bases and 4 bases respectively, with 17 bases between them. Germline CDR1 reads MNHEY; CDR2 reads SVGEGT. The CDR3 spans 15 residues. This CDR3 is CASSESMGGPTEAFF. CDR3 coding DNA: TGTGCCAGCAGTGAATCTATGGGGGGCCCCACTGAAGCTTTCTTT.

The sample holds a few counts of this clonotype. The chain couples TRBV27 to TRBJ2-2, with 8 bases identical to TRBD1. Trimming removed 5 bases from V and 4 bases from J; junction bases left unmatched: 3. Germline V gene sequence: CDR1 MNHEY, CDR2 SMNVEV (reference sequence). CDR3 size: 14 residues. CDR3 protein: CASSRTGFTGELFF. CDR3 sequence (DNA): TGTGCCAGCAGTCGGACAGGGTTCACCGGGGAGCTGTTTTTT.

This clonotype was seen only a few times. The V gene is TRBV5-1, the J gene TRBJ1-6; 7 nucleotides match TRBD1. In germline, CDR1 is SGHRS, CDR2 YFSETQ. The CDR3 contains 13 residues. J lost 10 bases, V lost 7 bases, and 8 bases had no gene match. For the CDR3, the DNA is TGCGCCAGCCGGACAGGAGGGGGATCACCCCTCCACTTT. It codes for CASRTGGGSPLHF.

The chain couples TRBV7-8 to TRBJ2-6; tentatively, D is TRBD2 (7 bases). There are 17 residues in the CDR3. With 1 base removed from V and 3 bases from J, the gap between germline ends came to 13 bases. Germline V CDR1 and CDR2: SGHVS, FQNEAQ. DNA of the CDR3: TGTGCCAGCAGCTTAGTAGGGGGGGTAGGTGGGGCCAACGTCCTGACTTTC. It codes for CASSLVGGVGGANVLTF.

This clonotype was observed at least ten times. This rearrangement joins TRBV27 to TRBJ1-2; D is uncertain. The V gene's germline CDR1 is MNHEY and CDR2 SMNVEV (reference sequence). V was pared by 0 bases and J by 5 bases, with 10 bases between. This CDR3 has 14 residues. Here the CDR3 reads CASSLSDIGYGYTF. In DNA, the CDR3 is TGTGCCAGCAGTTTATCCGATATAGGGTATGGCTACACCTTC.

The chain uses TRBV29-1 and TRBJ1-3; 7 nucleotides match TRBD1. V dropped 7 bases and J dropped 0; count of bases not matched to a gene: 3. The CDR3 loop spans 13 amino acids. CDR1 is SQVTM and CDR2 is ANQGSEA in the germline V gene. Written as DNA, the CDR3 is TGCAGCGCTCGACAGGGCTCTGGAAACACCATATATTTT. It translates to CSARQGSGNTIYF.

The gene calls are TRBV7-4 and TRBJ1-5; tentatively, D is TRBD1 (5 bases). V was clipped by 5 bases and J by 0 bases, with 17 bases between them. The CDR3 loop spans 17 amino acids. Germline loops: CDR1 SGHVT, CDR2 SQSDAQ. The CDR3 loop is CASSPRGEDTSNQPQHF. The CDR3, as DNA: TGTGCCAGCAGCCCCCGGGGGGAGGACACTAGCAATCAGCCCCAGCATTTT. The entire variable domain, with the rest obtained from reference TRBV7-4 and TRBJ1-5, is as follows: GAGVSQSPRYKVAKRGRDVALRCDSISGHVTLYWYRQTLGQGSEVLTYSQSDAQRDKSGRPSGRFSAERPERSVSTLKIQRTEQGDSAVYLCASSPRGEDTSNQPQHFGDGTRLSIL.

This clonotype was detected ten times or more. The rearrangement joins TRBV6-1 to TRBJ1-6; 9 bases fit TRBD1. The CDR3 extends over 17 amino acids. V lost 6 bases to trimming and J lost 10 bases; unmatched junction nucleotides: 16. CDR1 MNHNS and CDR2 SASEGT come from the germline V gene. The CDR3 protein is CASSPTRPDRGKSPLHF. CDR3 nucleotide sequence: TGTGCCAGCAGCCCTACCCGACCGGACAGGGGTAAATCACCCCTCCACTTT.

This clonotype occurred many times. J is TRBJ2-7 and V is TRBV19; possible D gene TRBD1, 6 bases. Germline V lookup: CDR1 LNHDA, CDR2 SQIVND (reference sequence). CDR3 size: 13 residues. Trimming removed 4 bases at V and 6 bases at J, with 13 bases between. CDR3 loop: CASSTNREREQYF. The CDR3 DNA is TGTGCCAGTAGTACAAACAGGGAACGCGAGCAGTACTTC.

This clonotype was seen many times. This rearrangement joins TRBV2 to TRBJ1-5, with TRBD1 as a possible D gene (6 bases). Between the trimmed V and J ends, which lost 8 bases and 0 bases, there was a span of 17 bases. CDR3 length: 16 amino acids. Per germline, CDR1 SNHLY and CDR2 FYNNEI. The CDR3 DNA follows: TGTGCCAGCCGCGAAAGCCCAGGGGTTAGCAATCAGCCCCAGCATTTT. It is translated as CASRESPGVSNQPQHF.

In its sample, this clonotype was seen many times. The V and J genes are TRBV28 and TRBJ2-5; 7 positions agree with TRBD2. Trimming cost V 1 base and J 2 bases; bases outside gene matches: 7. The CDR3 length is 16 residues. Germline V gene lookup returns CDR1 MDHEN and CDR2 SYDVKM. Written as DNA, the CDR3 is TGTGCCAGCAGTTTATTATCACTAGCGAGACAAGAGACCCAGTACTTC. This encodes CASSLLSLARQETQYF.

This clonotype was counted only a few times. The rearrangement uses TRBV4-1 and TRBJ2-7; 9 bases match TRBD1. The junction had 10 bases not matched to a gene; V was cut back by 0 bases and J by 1 base. CDR3 length: 18 residues. Germline V CDR1 and CDR2: MGHRA, YSYEKL. CDR3 sequence (DNA): TGCGCCAGCAGCCAAGACACAACGGCCGGGACAGGGTCCTACGAGCAGTACTTC. Protein product: CASSQDTTAGTGSYEQYF.

This clonotype has just a few counts. The gene calls are TRBV5-1 and TRBJ1-6; no reliable D call. V lost 2 bases to trimming and J lost 7 bases, with 7 bases between them. The CDR3 consists of 13 residues. Germline V gene sequence: CDR1 SGHRS, CDR2 YFSETQ. The CDR3 DNA reads as TGCGCCAGCAGCTTAATGGGGAATTCACCCCTCCACTTT. Protein product: CASSLMGNSPLHF.

The chain combines TRBV7-2 with TRBJ2-7; 8 nucleotides match TRBD1. The ends lost 5 bases at V and 4 bases at J; junction bases unmatched: 10. Germline V lookup: CDR1 SGHTA, CDR2 FQGNSA. The CDR3 spans 15 residues. DNA of the CDR3: TGTGCCAGCAGCCTGACCACAGGGGGTGGGTACGAGCAGTACTTC. Protein sequence: CASSLTTGGGYEQYF.

This clonotype was counted at least ten times. This chain uses TRBV6-1 with TRBJ2-7; TRBD1 agrees at 10 bases. The J segment lost 3 bases and the V segment lost 6 bases, leaving 5 bases of the junction unmatched. Germline values: CDR1 MNHNS, CDR2 SASEGT. CDR3 length equals 14 residues. This CDR3 is CASRLDRGGYEQYF. CDR3 nucleotides: TGTGCCAGCAGGTTGGACAGGGGGGGCTACGAGCAGTACTTC.

This clonotype was counted at least ten times. The chain employs TRBV12-3 or TRBV12-4 and TRBJ1-2, with 8 bases fitting TRBD1. J was trimmed by 5 bases and V by 2 bases; bases with no gene match: 7. This CDR3 has 15 amino acids. For the CDR3, the DNA is TGTGCCAGCAGTTTACTGCAGGGGGCCAAATATGGCTACACCTTC. It is translated as CASSLLQGAKYGYTF.

The table lists this clonotype with many counts. The rearrangement joins TRBV6-2 or TRBV6-3 to TRBJ1-1; D not resolved. Between the trimmed V and J ends, which lost 0 bases and 2 bases, there was a span of 4 bases. Per germline, CDR1 MNHEY and CDR2 SVGEGT. The CDR3 contains 13 residues. For the CDR3, the DNA is TGTGCCAGCAGTTACTCGGCTAACACTGAAGCTTTCTTT. Translating gives CASSYSANTEAFF.

This clonotype was recorded at least ten times. This chain connects TRBV12-3 or TRBV12-4 to TRBJ1-2; weak D call: TRBD1 (6 bases). Trimming pared 5 bases from V and 7 bases from J, leaving 11 bases between. This CDR3 contains 12 residues. The CDR3 DNA reads TGTGCCAGCAGTCCGTTAGGGGGTGGCTACACCTTC. Its protein product is CASSPLGGGYTF.

The rearrangement links TRBV10-3 to TRBJ2-1; 12 nucleotides align to TRBD2. CDR1 and CDR2 (germline): ENHRY, SYGVKD. V shed 10 bases and J 6 bases; nucleotides not matched to a gene: 7. The CDR3 covers 14 residues. CDR3 bases: TGTGCCACCTTACTAGCGGGAGGTACCAATGAGCAGTTCTTC. Translated, it gives CATLLAGGTNEQFF.

This clonotype was found many times. This chain links TRBV27 with TRBJ1-6; D is ambiguous. The V end lost 4 bases, the J end lost 2 bases, and 3 bases lay between the germline ends. Germline V gene sequence: CDR1 MNHEY, CDR2 SMNVEV (reference sequence). The CDR3 contains 13 residues. CDR3 DNA sequence: TGTGCCAGCAGTTACCCCTATAATTCACCCCTCCACTTT. It encodes CASSYPYNSPLHF.

This clonotype showed up many times. The junction and the germline gene differ at one end; a read error may be behind it. The chain combines TRBV5-1 with TRBJ1-1; D is ambiguous. Germline V lookup: CDR1 SGHRS, CDR2 YFSETQ. This CDR3 contains 13 residues. CDR3 amino acids: CASSSYRNTEAFF. Written as DNA, the CDR3 is TGTGCCAGCAGCTCATACAGGAACACTGAAGCTTTCTTT.

This clonotype was observed many times. The CDR3 is CASSLGARQPQHF. CDR3 DNA sequence: TGTGCCAGCAGTCTCGGGGCCCGGCAGCCCCAGCATTTT. J is TRBJ1-5 and V is TRBV27; weak D call: TRBD1 (5 bases). Trimming removed 5 bases at V and 7 bases at J, with 12 bases between. Germline CDR1 reads MNHEY; CDR2 reads SMNVEV (reference sequence). The CDR3 contains 13 residues.

This clonotype was detected a few times. The chain couples TRBV7-9 to TRBJ2-7, with 8 bases fitting TRBD2. The V and J ends lost 5 bases and 3 bases, in that order; junction bases with no gene match: 9. Germline lookup yields CDR1 SEHNR and CDR2 FQNEAQ (reference sequence). The CDR3 consists of 15 residues. DNA for the CDR3: TGTGCCAGCAGCCCGTCGGGGGGGCGTTTCTACGAGCAGTACTTC. Translation: CASSPSGGRFYEQYF.